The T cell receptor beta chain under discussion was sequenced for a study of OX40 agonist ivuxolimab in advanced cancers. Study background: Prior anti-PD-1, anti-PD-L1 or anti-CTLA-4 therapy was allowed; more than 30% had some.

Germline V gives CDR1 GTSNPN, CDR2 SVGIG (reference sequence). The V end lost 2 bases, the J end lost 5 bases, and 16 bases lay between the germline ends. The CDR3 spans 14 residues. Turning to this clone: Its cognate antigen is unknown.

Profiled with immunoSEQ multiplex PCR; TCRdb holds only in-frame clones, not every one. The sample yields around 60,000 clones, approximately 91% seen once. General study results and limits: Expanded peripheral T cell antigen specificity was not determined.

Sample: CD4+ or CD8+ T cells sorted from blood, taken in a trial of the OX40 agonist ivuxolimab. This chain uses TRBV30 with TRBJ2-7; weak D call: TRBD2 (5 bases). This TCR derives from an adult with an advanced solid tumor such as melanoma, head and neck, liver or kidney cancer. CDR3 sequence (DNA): TGTGCCTGGAGTCCGTTTAGAGGGTCCGACGAGCAGTACTTC. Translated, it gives CAWSPFRGSDEQYF.